This T cell receptor beta chain was captured by sequencing in a study of control samples from healthy donors and cancer patients. The table came from immunoSEQ multiplex PCR; TCRdb's copy has only in-frame clones and leaves some out. Here the sample spans 25,000 to 30,000 clones, more than 75% being singletons. There are 15 residues in the CDR3. Trimming removed 5 bases at V and 0 bases at J, with 11 bases between. CDR1 and CDR2 from the germline V gene are SNHLY and FYNNEI. The J gene is TRBJ1-5, the V gene TRBV2, with D maybe TRBD1 (5 bases). The sequenced sample was PBMCs. The TCR originated in a woman aged 40 to 50 with lung cancer. In nucleotides, the CDR3 is TGTGCCAGCAGTCTCAGCAGGGATAGCAATCAGCCCCAGCATTTT. Encoded protein: CASSLSRDSNQPQHF.